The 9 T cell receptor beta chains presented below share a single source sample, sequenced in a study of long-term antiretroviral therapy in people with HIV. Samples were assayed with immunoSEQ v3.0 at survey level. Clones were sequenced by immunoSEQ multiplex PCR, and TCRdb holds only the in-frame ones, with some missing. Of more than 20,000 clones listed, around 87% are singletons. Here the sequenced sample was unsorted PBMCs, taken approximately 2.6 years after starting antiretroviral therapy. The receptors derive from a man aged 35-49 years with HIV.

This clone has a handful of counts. CDR3 sequence reads: CASSLDTDYGYTF. CDR3 DNA: TGTGCCAGCAGCTTGGACACAGACTATGGCTACACCTTC. V is TRBV5-4 and J is TRBJ1-2, with no clear D. CDR1 is SGHNT and CDR2 is YYREEE in the germline V gene (reference sequence). The CDR3 runs 13 residues. V was pared by 0 bases and J by 3 bases, with 6 bases between.

This CDR3 reads CASRGAWGRGEQFF. CDR3 in DNA: TGTGCCAGCAGGGGTGCGTGGGGCCGGGGTGAGCAGTTCTTC. V and J are TRBV2 and TRBJ2-1, with D perhaps TRBD1 or TRBD2 (5 bases each). The V and J ends lost 6 bases and 9 bases respectively, with 18 bases between them. Germline CDR1 reads SNHLY; CDR2 reads FYNNEI. The CDR3 loop spans 14 amino acids.

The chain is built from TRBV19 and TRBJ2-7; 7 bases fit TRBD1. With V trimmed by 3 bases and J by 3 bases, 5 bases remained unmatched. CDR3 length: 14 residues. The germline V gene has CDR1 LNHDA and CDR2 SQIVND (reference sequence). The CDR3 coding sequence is TGTGCCAGTAGTATGGGACAGAGACTCTACGAGCAGTACTTC. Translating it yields CASSMGQRLYEQYF.

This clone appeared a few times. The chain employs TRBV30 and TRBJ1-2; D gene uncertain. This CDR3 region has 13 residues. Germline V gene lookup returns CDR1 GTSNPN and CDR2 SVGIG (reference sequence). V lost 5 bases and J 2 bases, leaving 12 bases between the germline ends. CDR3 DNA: TGTGCCTGGGACGGAGTGATGAACTATGGCTACACCTTC. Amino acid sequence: CAWDGVMNYGYTF.

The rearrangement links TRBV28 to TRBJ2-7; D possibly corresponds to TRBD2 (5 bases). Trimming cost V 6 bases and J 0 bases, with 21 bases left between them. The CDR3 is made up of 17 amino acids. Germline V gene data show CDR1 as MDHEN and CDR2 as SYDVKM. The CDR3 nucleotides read TGTGCCAGCAGCCTTGGTTTCGGAGCGGTAAGCTCCTACGAGCAGTACTTC. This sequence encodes CASSLGFGAVSSYEQYF.

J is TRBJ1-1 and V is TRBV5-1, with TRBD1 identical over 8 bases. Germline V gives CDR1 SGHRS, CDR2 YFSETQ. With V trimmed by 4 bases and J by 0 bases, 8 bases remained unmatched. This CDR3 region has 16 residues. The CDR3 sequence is CASSLGQGNLNTEAFF. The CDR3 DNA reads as TGCGCCAGCAGCCTAGGACAGGGAAACCTGAACACTGAAGCTTTCTTT.

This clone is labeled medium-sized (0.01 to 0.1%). The CDR3, as DNA: TGTGCCAGCAGCTCCCGGGACAGGGTTGGACAGCCCCAGCATTTT. Translating it yields CASSSRDRVGQPQHF. The chain combines TRBV7-8 with TRBJ1-5; 9 bases agree with TRBD1. Trimming cost V 4 bases and J 7 bases; bases outside gene matches: 8. Per germline, CDR1 SGHVS and CDR2 FQNEAQ. The CDR3 loop spans 15 amino acids.

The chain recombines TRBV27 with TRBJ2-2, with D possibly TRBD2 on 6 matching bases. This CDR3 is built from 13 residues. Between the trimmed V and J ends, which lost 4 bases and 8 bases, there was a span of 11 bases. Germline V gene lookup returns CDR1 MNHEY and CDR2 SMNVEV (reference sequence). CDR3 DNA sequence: TGTGCCAGCAGTTGGGACTCCTGGGGGGAGCTGTTTTTT. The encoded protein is CASSWDSWGELFF.

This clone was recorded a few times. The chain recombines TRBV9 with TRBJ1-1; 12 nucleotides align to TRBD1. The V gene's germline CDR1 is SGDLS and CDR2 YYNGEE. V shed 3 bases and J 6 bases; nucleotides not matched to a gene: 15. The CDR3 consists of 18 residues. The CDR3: CASSDTGTGGPWGPEAFF. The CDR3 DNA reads TGTGCCAGCAGCGACACCGGGACAGGGGGCCCCTGGGGGCCTGAAGCTTTCTTT.